This is a list of T cell receptor beta chains from one sample in a study of Ad26.COV2.S vaccination and SARS-CoV-2 variants. Sequencing was performed with immunoSEQ multiplex PCR; in TCRdb, only in-frame clones are kept and a portion is missing. The sample lists fewer than 800,000 clones; 89% were seen once. The sample consisted of peripheral blood, taken in a trial of Ad26.COV2.S vaccine versus placebo. These receptors originate from a person aged 18 to 65 who received the Ad26.COV2.S COVID-19 vaccine or a placebo. The CDR3 runs from the conserved cysteine through the conserved F or W. The order of the fields is clone size, J gene, D gene, V gene, CDR3 protein, CDR3 DNA. A D gene is named only where the DNA matches it firmly. The listing skips clone size in some rows; elsewhere it reads once, few, many or a size class.

>.|TRBJ1-1|.|TRBV13
CASSLAGTEAFF
TGTGCCAGCAGCTTAGCAGGCACTGAAGCTTTCTTT
>.|TRBJ2-7|TRBD2|TRBV6-2/TRBV6-3
CASSQLRTSGGSYEQYF
TGTGCCAGCAGTCAATTAAGGACTAGCGGGGGCTCCTACGAGCAGTACTTC
>.|TRBJ2-7|.|TRBV28
CASSWGDRDAYEQYF
TGTGCCAGCAGTTGGGGGGACAGAGATGCCTACGAGCAGTACTTC
>few|TRBJ2-3|.|TRBV4-3
CASSQDGGTDTQYF
TGCGCCAGCAGCCAAGATGGGGGTACAGATACGCAGTATTTT
>few|TRBJ1-5|.|TRBV11-2
CASSFDTGYQPQHF
TGTGCCAGCAGCTTCGATACGGGATATCAGCCCCAGCATTTT
>.|TRBJ2-5|TRBD2|TRBV24-1
CATGTSGRTGQETQYF
TGTGCCACCGGGACTAGCGGGAGGACGGGCCAAGAGACCCAGTACTTC
>.|TRBJ2-3|TRBD1|TRBV23-1
CASSRGRASFATDTQYF
TGCGCCAGCAGTAGGGGGCGGGCCAGCTTTGCCACAGATACGCAGTATTTT
>.|TRBJ2-5|TRBD1|TRBV9
CASSVDRDQETQYF
TGTGCCAGCAGCGTTGACAGGGACCAAGAGACCCAGTACTTC
>.|TRBJ1-2|.|TRBV5-5
CASSLVPAETNGYTF
TGTGCCAGCAGCTTGGTCCCGGCAGAGACCAATGGCTACACCTTC
>.|TRBJ2-7|TRBD2|TRBV27
CASSLSPPGLEGYEQYF
TGTGCCAGCAGTTTATCGCCGCCGGGACTAGAGGGCTACGAGCAGTACTTC
>once|TRBJ2-1|.|TRBV6-5
CASSYRLPGEQFF
TGTGCCAGCAGTTATCGACTACCCGGGGAGCAGTTCTTC
>.|TRBJ1-1|TRBD1|TRBV5-8
CASSFRTGVTEAFF
TGTGCCAGCAGCTTCCGGACAGGGGTCACTGAAGCTTTCTTT
>.|TRBJ2-2|TRBD2|TRBV2
CASKHGAGGPDTGELFF
TGTGCCAGCAAGCATGGAGCGGGGGGGCCGGACACCGGGGAGCTGTTTTTT
>.|TRBJ2-7|TRBD2|TRBV12-5
CASGWASGAYEQYF
TGTGCTAGTGGTTGGGCTAGCGGGGCCTACGAGCAGTACTTC
>once|TRBJ2-1|TRBD2|TRBV25-1
CASSGTRGSSGTYNEQFF
TGTGCCAGCAGTGGAACTAGGGGCTCTAGCGGGACCTACAATGAGCAGTTCTTC
>.|TRBJ2-7|.|TRBV2
CASKGTIYEQYF
TGTGCCAGCAAGGGGACGATCTACGAGCAGTACTTC
>.|TRBJ2-1|.|TRBV29-1
CSVEDGGEQFF
TGCAGCGTTGAGGATGGAGGTGAGCAGTTCTTC
>once|TRBJ2-7|.|TRBV11-2
CASSLLESGQYF
TGTGCCAGCAGCTTACTAGAATCAGGGCAGTACTTC
>.|TRBJ1-2|TRBD1|TRBV6-2/TRBV6-3
CASSLPTGVQGYTF
TGTGCCAGCAGTCTCCCGACAGGGGTTCAAGGCTACACCTTC
>.|TRBJ2-5|TRBD2|TRBV30
CAWSLAGGETQYF
TGTGCCTGGAGTCTCGCGGGGGGCGAGACCCAGTACTTC
>.|TRBJ2-3|.|TRBV29-1
CSVPEVTPGIDTQYF
TGCAGCGTTCCAGAGGTGACCCCCGGAATAGATACGCAGTATTTT
>many|TRBJ1-5|.|TRBV4-2
CASSQGTASPNQPQHF
TGTGCCAGCAGCCAAGGGACAGCCTCTCCGAATCAGCCCCAGCATTTT
>.|TRBJ1-1|.|TRBV6-2/TRBV6-3
CASSWQGGGTEAFF
TGTGCCAGCAGTTGGCAGGGAGGGGGCACTGAAGCTTTCTTT
>.|TRBJ1-3|.|TRBV10-3
CAISESVGTGHSGNTIYF
TGTGCCATCAGTGAGTCGGTAGGTACAGGCCACTCTGGAAACACCATATATTTT
>few|TRBJ1-2|.|TRBV10-3
CAISDSGRYGYTF
TGTGCCATCAGTGACTCGGGCAGGTATGGCTACACCTTC
>.|TRBJ1-1|TRBD1|TRBV10-3
CAISETPGQGMNTEAFF
TGTGCCATCAGTGAGACCCCCGGACAGGGGATGAACACTGAAGCTTTCTTT
>.|TRBJ2-3|.|TRBV30
CAWTAGAADTQYF
TGTGCCTGGACCGCGGGCGCGGCAGATACGCAGTATTTT
>.|TRBJ2-1|TRBD2|TRBV15
CATSKLAGLVNEQFF
TGTGCCACCAGCAAACTAGCGGGATTGGTCAATGAGCAGTTCTTC
>once|TRBJ2-7|TRBD1|TRBV23-1
CASSQARDRDHEQYF
TGCGCCAGCAGTCAAGCCCGGGACAGGGACCACGAGCAGTACTTC